A selection of T cell receptor beta chains follows, all from one sample in a study of shared clonotypes between healthy human individuals. Libraries were prepared by immunoSEQ multiplex PCR; TCRdb keeps only in-frame clonotypes and omits some of them. The repertoire holds about 180,000 clones, with approximately 92% as singletons. The sample consisted of naive CD4+ T cells sorted from blood. The source of these receptors is a woman in her 30s in good health. Both conserved end residues are part of each CDR3. The D gene is left open where the match is weak. Expanded clones are given a class, and other clones once, few, many or no size at all.

v_call: TRBV7-8
j_call: TRBJ2-7
clone_size: once
d_call: TRBD2
cdr3_nt: TGTGCCAGCAGCTTCAAACTAGCGGTCCTCTACGAGCAGTACTTC
cdr3_aa: CASSFKLAVLYEQYF

v_call: TRBV18
j_call: TRBJ2-7
clone_size: -
d_call: TRBD2
cdr3_nt: TGTGCCAGCTCCCGACGACTAGCGGGAGAATACGAGCAGTACTTC
cdr3_aa: CASSRRLAGEYEQYF

v_call: TRBV21-1
j_call: TRBJ2-5
clone_size: -
d_call: -
cdr3_nt: TGTGCCAGCAGTACCAAAGAGACCCAGTACTTC
cdr3_aa: CASSTKETQYF

v_call: TRBV27
j_call: TRBJ2-7
clone_size: -
d_call: TRBD2
cdr3_nt: TGTGCCAGCAGTAGCCTAGCGGGAGGATCCTATGAGCAGTACTTC
cdr3_aa: CASSSLAGGSYEQYF

v_call: TRBV28
j_call: TRBJ2-7
clone_size: -
d_call: -
cdr3_nt: TGTGCCAGCAGTTTATTAGGCTACGAGCAGTACTTC
cdr3_aa: CASSLLGYEQYF

v_call: TRBV10-3
j_call: TRBJ2-7
clone_size: -
d_call: -
cdr3_nt: TGTGCCATCAGTGAGTTCGGGTTCTCCTACGAGCAGTACTTC
cdr3_aa: CAISEFGFSYEQYF

v_call: TRBV7-9
j_call: TRBJ1-3
clone_size: -
d_call: -
cdr3_nt: TGTGCCAGCAGCGACTTAAGGGACTCTGGAAACACCATATATTTT
cdr3_aa: CASSDLRDSGNTIYF

v_call: TRBV10-1
j_call: TRBJ2-2
clone_size: -
d_call: TRBD1
cdr3_nt: TGCGCCAGCAGTGAGTGGACAGGGAGAGACACCGGGGAGCTGTTTTTT
cdr3_aa: CASSEWTGRDTGELFF

v_call: TRBV7-9
j_call: TRBJ1-5
clone_size: once
d_call: -
cdr3_nt: TGTGCCAGCAGCTTAGGGTGGGAGGGTTTGAGCAATCAGCCCCAGCATTTT
cdr3_aa: CASSLGWEGLSNQPQHF

v_call: TRBV9
j_call: TRBJ1-3
clone_size: -
d_call: -
cdr3_nt: TGTGCCAGCAGTGTTGACAGCAGCTCTGGAAACACCATATATTTT
cdr3_aa: CASSVDSSSGNTIYF

v_call: TRBV4-1
j_call: TRBJ1-4
clone_size: once
d_call: -
cdr3_nt: TGCGCCAGCACACAGGAGGCTAATGAAAAACTGTTTTTT
cdr3_aa: CASTQEANEKLFF

v_call: TRBV7-2
j_call: TRBJ2-7
clone_size: -
d_call: -
cdr3_nt: TGTGCCAGCAGCTTATTGGGGGGCGAGGCCGACTACGAGCAGTACTTC
cdr3_aa: CASSLLGGEADYEQYF

v_call: TRBV2
j_call: TRBJ1-1
clone_size: -
d_call: TRBD1
cdr3_nt: TGTGCCAGCCTATTTCCCGGGACAGGGGGCGTCGTGCACACTGAAGCTTTCTTT
cdr3_aa: CASLFPGTGGVVHTEAFF

v_call: TRBV2
j_call: TRBJ2-7
clone_size: -
d_call: TRBD1
cdr3_nt: TGTGCCAGCAGTGTTCGACAGGGCTCCGACGAGCAGTACTTC
cdr3_aa: CASSVRQGSDEQYF

v_call: TRBV7-2
j_call: TRBJ1-1
clone_size: -
d_call: -
cdr3_nt: TGTGCCAGCAGCTTAGGGCTGGGAGGGGGAACTGAAGCTTTCTTT
cdr3_aa: CASSLGLGGGTEAFF

v_call: TRBV5-4
j_call: TRBJ1-6
clone_size: -
d_call: -
cdr3_nt: TGTGCCAGCAGCTTGGGGGGGGATTCACCCCTCCACTTT
cdr3_aa: CASSLGGDSPLHF

v_call: TRBV19
j_call: TRBJ1-1
clone_size: -
d_call: TRBD1
cdr3_nt: TGTGCCAGTAGACGGGGACAGGGCAGGACTGAAGCTTTCTTT
cdr3_aa: CASRRGQGRTEAFF

v_call: TRBV10-2
j_call: TRBJ2-1
clone_size: once
d_call: -
cdr3_nt: TGCGCCAGCAGTGGGTGGCAGGGCTACAATGAGCAGTTCTTC
cdr3_aa: CASSGWQGYNEQFF

v_call: TRBV30
j_call: TRBJ1-6
clone_size: -
d_call: -
cdr3_nt: TGTGCCTGGAGTGTTGGCAGGGCGGGGGACACCCTCCACTTT
cdr3_aa: CAWSVGRAGDTLHF

v_call: TRBV13
j_call: TRBJ2-3
clone_size: once
d_call: TRBD2
cdr3_nt: TGTGCCAGCAGCGTGACTAGCGGGAAAACAGATACGCAGTATTTT
cdr3_aa: CASSVTSGKTDTQYF

v_call: TRBV28
j_call: TRBJ2-7
clone_size: -
d_call: TRBD2
cdr3_nt: TGTGCCAGCAGATCAACGGGGACTAAGACCTACGAGCAGTACTTC
cdr3_aa: CASRSTGTKTYEQYF

v_call: TRBV28
j_call: TRBJ1-5
clone_size: -
d_call: TRBD1
cdr3_nt: TGTGCCAGCAGTTTGACCAGGGGGCGTCAGCCCCAGCATTTT
cdr3_aa: CASSLTRGRQPQHF

v_call: TRBV19
j_call: TRBJ2-5
clone_size: -
d_call: -
cdr3_nt: TGTGCCAGTAGTTGGGGCCCGGGGTCCCAAGAGACCCAGTACTTC
cdr3_aa: CASSWGPGSQETQYF